One T cell receptor (beta chain) is described in this entry. These data come from a study of cytomegalovirus exposure and HLA in healthy donors. Amplification used 60 Vbeta primers and 13 Jbeta primers. Profiled with immunoSEQ multiplex PCR; TCRdb holds only in-frame clones, not every one. The table records about 120,000 clones, approximately 80% of them present only once. Germline loops: CDR1 ENHRY, CDR2 SYGVKD. Trimming removed 1 base from V and 6 bases from J, with 19 bases in between. The CDR3 sequence is 17 residues long. The chain links TRBV10-3 to TRBJ2-1; a possible D gene is TRBD2 (6 bases). Sequencing used PBMCs. This TCR came from a man between 25 and 39 years old in good health and CMV-seropositive. CDR3 residues: CAISEYPASAQFNEQFF. CDR3 coding DNA: TGTGCCATCAGTGAGTATCCTGCTAGCGCCCAATTCAATGAGCAGTTCTTC.